The TCR beta chain described here comes from a study of human T cells and chemical hapten exposure. Study outcomes and limitations: Versus controls, expanded TCRs had significantly more large CDR3 similarity clusters.

The time point: patch test 1, 2 weeks after DPC sensitization. The sample's treatment: therapeutic diphenylcyclopropenone sensitization with weekly scalp DPC. Library preparation tagged each individual cDNA molecule with a unique molecular identifier. One entry per CDR3 protein results from TCRdb running MiXCR on the RACE reads. In the table there are about 71,000 distinct CDR3 sequences, roughly 9.2% of which are singletons. This clonotype was counted at least ten times. Its antigen is undetermined. The germline V gene encodes CDR1 MGHRA and CDR2 YSYEKL. Trimming left V 3 bases short and J 10 bases short, with 25 bases between. The CDR3 spans 17 residues.

This receptor was obtained from a woman in her forties with alopecia areata. Some clones in this sample may be carry-over from other donors' samples. The sequences come from whole blood, collected in connection with sensitization to the hapten diphenylcyclopropenone (DPC). The V call is TRBV4-1, the J call TRBJ1-5; possibly TRBD1 for D (6 bases). CDR3 sequence reads: CASSHEQMGGADRPQHF. The CDR3 DNA is TGCGCCAGCAGCCACGAACAGATGGGGGGGGCGGACCGACCCCAGCATTTT.